The 24 T cell receptor beta chains below all came from one sample that was sequenced in a study of T cell therapy after organ transplantation. Measured with immunoSEQ multiplex PCR; TCRdb has only the in-frame clones, and not every one. The sample yields approximately 6,400 clones, just under 75% seen once. Antigen specificity for these receptors is unknown. The time point was: 4-8 weeks after completion of therapy. The source material was CD8+ T cells from blood, sampled after autologous CMV-specific T cell therapy. The receptors stem from a human patient who had received a solid organ transplant and had CMV disease. Some T cells may be transferred from the graft donor.

This sequence joins TRBV5-4 and TRBJ2-1; 8 bases map to TRBD2. The CDR3 totals 16 residues. J was trimmed by 5 bases and V by 1 base; bases with no gene match: 8. Germline V gene sequence: CDR1 SGHNT, CDR2 YYREEE (reference sequence). CDR3 nucleotides: TGTGCCAGCAGCTTGTGGGCTAGCGGGCTAGACAATGAGCAGTTCTTC. As protein: CASSLWASGLDNEQFF.

The chain recombines TRBV7-9 with TRBJ2-2; D remains ambiguous. The germline V and J ends were trimmed by 3 bases and 3 bases, with 11 bases remaining between them. Germline assignment: CDR1 SEHNR and CDR2 FQNEAQ (reference sequence). The CDR3 runs to 15 residues. CDR3 sequence reads: CASSFDSRHTGELFF. In nucleotides, the CDR3 is TGTGCCAGCAGCTTTGACTCACGGCACACCGGGGAGCTGTTTTTT.

This chain uses TRBV28 with TRBJ2-7; maybe TRBD1 (6 bases). The V end lost 7 bases, the J end lost 6 bases, and 16 bases lay between the germline ends. The CDR3 runs to 13 residues. Germline V gene lookup returns CDR1 MDHEN and CDR2 SYDVKM. The CDR3 loop reads CASTLVTGGEQYF. The CDR3 DNA reads as TGTGCCAGCACCCTGGTGACAGGAGGCGAGCAGTACTTC.

V usage is TRBV11-2 and J usage is TRBJ1-5, with 11 bases identical to TRBD1. CDR3 size: 17 residues. CDR1 and CDR2 from the germline V gene are SGHAT and FQNNGV. Trimming removed 4 bases from V and 7 bases from J; junction bases left unmatched: 12. The CDR3 sequence is CASSSSTDRGLGQPQHF. CDR3 in DNA: TGTGCCAGCAGCTCCTCCACGGACAGGGGGCTGGGGCAGCCCCAGCATTTT.

In DNA form, the CDR3 reads TGTGCCAGCAGCTCATCGGGGAGGACCTACGAGCAGTACTTC. This sequence encodes CASSSSGRTYEQYF. J is TRBJ2-7 and V is TRBV5-4, with D maybe TRBD2 (6 bases). CDR3 length equals 14 residues. Germline CDR1 and CDR2: SGHNT and YYREEE (reference sequence). Trimming took off 3 bases at V and 2 bases at J, with 12 bases between the two ends. The complete variable domain, with remaining parts taken from reference TRBV5-4 and TRBJ2-7, reads ETGVTQSPTHLIKTRGQQVTLRCSSQSGHNTVSWYQQALGQGPQFIFQYYREEENGRGNFPPRFSGLQFPNYSSELNVNALELDDSALYLCASSSSGRTYEQYFGPGTRLTVT.

The CDR3 is CASSLGGSGYEQYF. DNA for the CDR3: TGTGCCAGCAGCTTGGGGGGTTCCGGCTACGAGCAGTACTTC. The chain is built from TRBV5-6 and TRBJ2-7; D unresolved. The CDR3 contains 14 residues. The germline V gene encodes CDR1 SGHDT and CDR2 YYEEEE. The V end lost 0 bases, the J end lost 3 bases, and 10 bases lay between the germline ends. The variable domain in full, completed from reference TRBV5-6 and TRBJ2-7, reads DAGVTQSPTHLIKTRGQQVTLRCSPKSGHDTVSWYQQALGQGPQFIFQYYEEEERQRGNFPDRFSGHQFPNYSSELNVNALLLGDSALYLCASSLGGSGYEQYFGPGTRLTVT.

The chain employs TRBV7-2 and TRBJ1-2, with no clear D. The CDR3 length is 16 residues. Trimming pared 2 bases from V and 0 bases from J, leaving 13 bases between. The V gene's germline CDR1 is SGHTA and CDR2 FQGNSA. The CDR3 here is CASSLIPPDANYGYTF. The DNA of the CDR3 is TGTGCCAGCAGCTTAATCCCGCCCGATGCTAACTATGGCTACACCTTC.

This chain links TRBV25-1 with TRBJ1-1, with D unresolved. V was clipped by 2 bases and J by 0 bases, with 7 bases between them. The CDR3 has 14 amino acids. Germline assignment: CDR1 MGHDK and CDR2 SYGVNS. Here the CDR3 reads CASSEPGMNTEAFF. CDR3 coding DNA: TGTGCCAGCAGTGAACCCGGGATGAACACTGAAGCTTTCTTT.

This clone was found once. The chain combines TRBV11-2 with TRBJ2-3; the D call may be TRBD1 or TRBD2 (5 bases each). The CDR3 is 15 residues long. Germline CDR1 and CDR2: SGHAT and FQNNGV. Trimming stripped 5 bases from V and 2 bases from J, with 14 bases between. Here the CDR3 DNA reads TGTGCCAGCAGCCCCGGGACGGCCTTCACAGATACGCAGTATTTT. Translating it yields CASSPGTAFTDTQYF. The variable domain in full, with the rest retrieved from reference TRBV11-2 and TRBJ2-3, is EAGVAQSPRYKIIEKRQSVAFWCNPISGHATLYWYQQILGQGPKLLIQFQNNGVVDDSQLPKDRFSAERLKGVDSTLKIQPAKLEDSAVYLCASSPGTAFTDTQYFGPGTRLTVL.

The chain combines TRBV23-1 with TRBJ2-3; 12 nucleotides match TRBD1. TRBV23-1 counts as an open reading frame of uncertain function. Trimming cost V 6 bases and J 4 bases; bases outside gene matches: 2. The CDR3 consists of 14 residues. The CDR3 is CASSGTGGADTQYF. CDR3 coding DNA: TGCGCCAGCAGCGGGACAGGGGGCGCAGATACGCAGTATTTT.

J is TRBJ2-1 and V is TRBV6-1, with a tentative D call TRBD2 (6 bases). Germline CDR1 and CDR2: MNHNS and SASEGT. This CDR3 comprises 16 residues. Trimming shortened V by 3 bases and J by 0 bases, and 12 bases separated the two germline ends. CDR3 protein: CASSEWAGSSYNEQFF. The CDR3 nucleotides are TGTGCCAGCAGTGAGTGGGCGGGGAGCTCCTACAATGAGCAGTTCTTC.

A few counts support this clone. This rearrangement joins TRBV6-4 to TRBJ2-2; D gene unclear. This CDR3 spans 13 amino acids. V was pared by 4 bases and J by 3 bases, with 6 bases between. The germline V gene encodes CDR1 MRHNA and CDR2 SNTAGT. The chain's CDR3 is CASSVDDTGELFF. The CDR3 region has the DNA TGTGCCAGCAGTGTGGACGACACCGGGGAGCTGTTTTTT.

The gene calls are TRBV15 and TRBJ2-7, with TRBD2 identical over 7 bases. Germline V gives CDR1 LNHNV, CDR2 YYDKDF (reference sequence). After removal of 6 bases from V and 3 bases from J, the junction contained 11 bases not matched to a gene. This CDR3 region has 15 residues. CDR3 loop: CATRATSASYYEQYF. The DNA for the CDR3 is TGTGCCACCAGAGCAACTAGCGCGAGCTACTACGAGCAGTACTTC.

The V and J genes are TRBV29-1 and TRBJ1-6; weak D call: TRBD1 (6 bases). Germline-derived CDR1 and CDR2 are SQVTM and ANQGSEA. V gave up 4 bases and J gave up 10 bases, with 17 bases separating them. The CDR3 extends over 14 amino acids. The CDR3, as DNA: TGCAGCGTTGGGGAAGGGAGGGGGAACTCACCCCTCCACTTT. This codes for CSVGEGRGNSPLHF.

This chain links TRBV29-1 with TRBJ2-7; 11 bases map to TRBD2. This CDR3 has 16 residues. The V gene's germline CDR1 is SQVTM and CDR2 ANQGSEA. V shed 1 base, J shed 3 bases, and the junction held 8 bases outside the gene matches. The CDR3, as DNA: TGCAGCGTTGAAGTGACGGGACTAGCGGCTGACTACGAGCAGTACTTC. It codes for CSVEVTGLAADYEQYF.

This clone was detected a few times. The chain carries TRBV7-2 and TRBJ1-2; 7 nucleotides agree with TRBD1. This CDR3 has 13 amino acids. The V and J ends lost 6 bases and 4 bases, in that order; junction bases with no gene match: 5. Germline loops: CDR1 SGHTA, CDR2 FQGNSA. CDR3 region: CASSTGASYGYTF. The CDR3 nucleotides read TGTGCCAGCAGTACAGGGGCTAGCTATGGCTACACCTTC. The full variable domain, rest sourced from reference TRBV7-2 and TRBJ1-2, is GAGVSQSPSNKVTEKGKDVELRCDPISGHTALYWYRQSLGQGLEFLIYFQGNSAPDKSGLPSDRFSAERTGGSVSTLTIQRTQQEDSAVYLCASSTGASYGYTFGSGTRLTVV.

There are a few counts of this clone. The CDR3 nucleotides read TGTGCCAGCAGTTTAAGGAAGAGGACTAGCGGCACAGATACGCAGTATTTT. Amino acid sequence: CASSLRKRTSGTDTQYF. The chain links TRBV28 to TRBJ2-3; 9 nucleotides agree with TRBD2. Unmatched junction bases numbered 7, after V lost 2 bases and J lost 1 base. Germline values: CDR1 MDHEN, CDR2 SYDVKM. This CDR3 region has 17 residues.

This clone was counted between two and nine times. The chain joins TRBV29-1 to TRBJ1-1, with TRBD1 identical over 10 bases. J gave up 5 bases and V 6 bases, and 15 bases lay outside the gene matches. This CDR3 is built from 16 residues. Germline CDR1 reads SQVTM; CDR2 reads ANQGSEA. CDR3 region: CSVEGQGTNPGTEAFF. Written as DNA, the CDR3 is TGCAGCGTCGAGGGACAGGGGACGAACCCTGGGACTGAAGCTTTCTTT.

V gene TRBV4-1 combines with J gene TRBJ2-7, with D possibly called TRBD1 or TRBD2 (5 bases each). In germline, CDR1 is MGHRA, CDR2 YSYEKL. V shed 0 bases and J shed 6 bases, with 12 bases lying between them. The CDR3 has 14 residues. CDR3 residues: CASSQEPTRGEQYF. CDR3 nucleotide sequence: TGCGCCAGCAGCCAAGAACCCACTAGGGGCGAGCAGTACTTC.

The chain couples TRBV11-1 to TRBJ2-5; D is unclear. There are 16 residues in the CDR3. The V end lost 2 bases, the J end lost 4 bases, and 17 bases lay between the germline ends. Germline V lookup: CDR1 SGHAT, CDR2 FQDESV (reference sequence). The CDR3 DNA is TGTGCCAGCAGCTTAAGAGAAGGGCGTCTGGGAGAGACCCAGTACTTC. Amino acid sequence: CASSLREGRLGETQYF.

The chain carries TRBV28 and TRBJ2-5; TRBD2 matches 11 bases. V was pared by 4 bases and J by 5 bases, with 9 bases of the junction left unmatched. From germline, CDR1 is MDHEN and CDR2 SYDVKM. This CDR3 spans 16 amino acids. Here the CDR3 DNA reads TGTGCCAGCAGTTCGCTTAGCGGGAGGGCCCGGGAGACCCAGTACTTC. It specifies CASSSLSGRARETQYF. Using reference TRBV28 and TRBJ2-5 for the parts outside the CDR3, the full variable domain is DVKVTQSSRYLVKRTGEKVFLECVQDMDHENMFWYRQDPGLGLRLIYFSYDVKMKEKGDIPEGYSVSREKKERFSLILESASTNQTSMYLCASSSLSGRARETQYFGPGTRLLVL.

The chain combines TRBV7-2 with TRBJ2-5; D is unclear. The CDR3 runs to 15 residues. The germline V gene encodes CDR1 SGHTA and CDR2 FQGNSA. V lost 4 bases and J lost 0, with 12 bases in between. CDR3 DNA: TGTGCCAGCAGCTATTCCTCGCGCTACCAAGAGACCCAGTACTTC. This sequence encodes CASSYSSRYQETQYF.

This clone has only a few counts. The rearrangement joins TRBV1 to TRBJ2-7; the listed D gene, TRBD2, was not tested against the DNA. TRBV1 corresponds to a pseudogene. CDR3 size: 18 residues. The CDR3 sequence is CTSSQDLRGTSGNYEQYF. CDR3 in DNA: TGCACCAGCAGCCAAGATCTAAGAGGGACTAGCGGGAATTACGAGCAGTACTTC.

CDR3 nucleotides: TGTGCCAGCAGCCCAGGAGGGGGCGGACAGCCCCAGCATTTT. It encodes CASSPGGGGQPQHF. V and J are TRBV9 and TRBJ1-5, with TRBD1 identical over 7 bases. The germline V gene encodes CDR1 SGDLS and CDR2 YYNGEE. The CDR3 contains 14 residues. Unmatched junction bases numbered 8, after V lost 4 bases and J lost 7 bases.